This T cell receptor (beta chain) came from a study of OX40 agonist ivuxolimab in advanced cancers. Study overall: Patients enrolled in dose escalation were diagnosed with hepatocellular carcinoma, melanoma, renal cell or head and neck cancer.

Germline values: CDR1 GTSNPN, CDR2 SVGIG (reference sequence). The CDR3 spans 14 residues. V was clipped by 2 bases and J by 2 bases; unmatched bases: 2. If patients had autoimmune disease history or systemic immunosuppression, they were excluded. Regarding this clone: Its antigen is unidentified.

Study conclusions and caveats: At 0.1 to 3.0 mg/kg and by week 6, CD4+ and CD8+ T cells in the blood had expanded clonally.

Sequenced by immunoSEQ multiplex PCR; TCRdb stores in-frame clones only, minus some. Here the sample spans roughly 40,000 clones, about nine tenths being singletons. The receptor was derived from an adult with an advanced solid tumor such as melanoma, head and neck, liver or kidney cancer. Sequenced here: CD4+ or CD8+ T cells sorted from blood, sampled in a trial of the OX40 agonist ivuxolimab. This sequence joins TRBV30 and TRBJ1-2; TRBD1 matches at 10 bases. The DNA of the CDR3 is TGTGCCTGGAGTTCGGACAGGGGGAACTATGGCTACACCTTC. Its protein is CAWSSDRGNYGYTF.